The 6 T cell receptor beta chains presented below share a single source sample, sequenced in a study of control samples from healthy donors and cancer patients. Profiling relied on immunoSEQ multiplex PCR, and the TCRdb table lists in-frame clones only, not all of them. The data hold 150,000 to 200,000 clones, with more than 80% observed a single time. Sequences were obtained from blood. These receptors were obtained from a man aged 25 to 40 in good health.

This chain links TRBV5-1 with TRBJ2-5, with D perhaps given as TRBD1 or TRBD2 (5 bases each). This CDR3 contains 13 residues. CDR1 SGHRS and CDR2 YFSETQ come from the germline V gene. Deletions cut 0 bases from V and 5 bases from J, with 8 bases between. This CDR3 is CASSLEGTETQYF. In DNA, the CDR3 is TGCGCCAGCAGCTTGGAGGGGACCGAGACCCAGTACTTC.

CDR3 residues: CASRTGSGSYEQYF. In nucleotides, the CDR3 is TGCGCCAGCAGAACGGGTAGCGGGTCCTACGAGCAGTACTTC. The chain carries TRBV5-1 and TRBJ2-7, with 7 positions matching TRBD2. This CDR3 contains 14 residues. The trim removed 5 bases at V and 1 base at J, leaving 6 bases unmatched. Germline V gives CDR1 SGHRS, CDR2 YFSETQ.

The chain recombines TRBV28 with TRBJ2-7; perhaps TRBD2 as D (5 bases). V lost 5 bases and J lost 0, with 14 bases in between. CDR3 length: 15 amino acids. Germline V gene lookup returns CDR1 MDHEN and CDR2 SYDVKM. The CDR3 DNA is TGTGCCAGCAGTGTAACTAGTAAGAGCTCCTACGAGCAGTACTTC. Translating it yields CASSVTSKSSYEQYF.

The genes are TRBV3-1 (or the pseudogene TRBV3-2) and TRBJ2-1; D might be TRBD2 (6 bases). The CDR3 contains 17 residues. Trimming took 0 bases from V and 2 from J, leaving 14 bases between them. Germline V gene sequence: CDR1 LGHDT, CDR2 YNNKEL (reference sequence). In DNA, the CDR3 is TGTGCCAGCAGCCAAGATAGGGGCGGGATGGCCTACAATGAGCAGTTCTTC. Encoded protein: CASSQDRGGMAYNEQFF.

The chain employs TRBV5-6 and TRBJ2-7; a possible D gene is TRBD1 (5 bases). Germline CDR1 SGHDT, CDR2 YYEEEE. The CDR3 loop spans 18 amino acids. V shed 2 bases and J shed 2 bases, with 23 bases lying between them. The CDR3 protein is CASSFRSIFPRAAYEQYF. DNA for the CDR3: TGTGCCAGCAGCTTCCGCTCCATTTTTCCCAGGGCAGCCTACGAGCAGTACTTC.

This chain joins TRBV5-1 and TRBJ2-7; D not resolved. Trimming removed 3 bases from V and 0 bases from J, with 10 bases in between. CDR3 size: 14 residues. Germline lookup yields CDR1 SGHRS and CDR2 YFSETQ. The chain's CDR3 is CASSYDGTSYEQYF. CDR3 bases: TGCGCCAGCAGCTATGACGGAACCTCCTACGAGCAGTACTTC. Based on the CDR3 plus reference TRBV5-1 and TRBJ2-7, the full variable domain is KAGVTQTPRYLIKTRGQQVTLSCSPISGHRSVSWYQQTPGQGLQFLFEYFSETQRNKGNFPGRFSGRQFSNSRSEMNVSTLELGDSALYLCASSYDGTSYEQYFGPGTRLTVT.